The TCR beta chain under discussion was sequenced for a study of OX40 agonist ivuxolimab in advanced cancers. Study at large: Among those enrolled, mean age was 60 years (range roughly 20 to 80) and less than 90% were male. Prior checkpoint blockade (anti-PD-1, anti-PD-L1 or anti-CTLA-4) was permitted; less than 45% had it. Study-level points and caveats: Near-lowest levels of clonal expansion characterized partial responders at 0.1-3.0 mg/kg.

Trimming took 2 bases from V and 10 from J, leaving 16 bases between them. This CDR3 region has 14 residues. CDR1 LGHNA and CDR2 YSLEER come from the germline V gene. In regard to this clone: Its specificity is unknown.

Patients were ruled out by autoimmune disease history or systemic immunosuppression. Sequencing was performed with immunoSEQ multiplex PCR; in TCRdb, only in-frame clones are kept and a portion is missing. The table lists tens of thousands of clones, about 85% of them singletons. The TCR comes from an adult with an advanced solid tumor such as melanoma, head and neck, liver or kidney cancer. V is TRBV4-3 and J is TRBJ2-3; D uncertain. The material sequenced was CD4+ or CD8+ T cells sorted from blood, taken in a trial of the OX40 agonist ivuxolimab. The chain's CDR3 is CASSQSLYPAPQYF. CDR3 bases: TGCGCCAGCAGCCAATCTTTATACCCAGCCCCGCAGTATTTT.